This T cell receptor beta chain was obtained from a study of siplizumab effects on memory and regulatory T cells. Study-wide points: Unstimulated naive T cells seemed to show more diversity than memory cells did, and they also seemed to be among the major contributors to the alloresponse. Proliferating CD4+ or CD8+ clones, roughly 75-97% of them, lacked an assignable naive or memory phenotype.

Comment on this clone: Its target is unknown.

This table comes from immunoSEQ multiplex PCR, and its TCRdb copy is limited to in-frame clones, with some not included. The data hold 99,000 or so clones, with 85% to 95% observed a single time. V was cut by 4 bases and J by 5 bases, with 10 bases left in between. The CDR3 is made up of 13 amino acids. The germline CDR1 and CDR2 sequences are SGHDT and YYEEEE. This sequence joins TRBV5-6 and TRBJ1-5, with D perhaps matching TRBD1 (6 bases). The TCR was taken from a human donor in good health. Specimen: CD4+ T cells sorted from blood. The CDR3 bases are TGTGCCAGCAGCGAAACAGGGCATCAGCCCCAGCATTTT. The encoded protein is CASSETGHQPQHF.